This T cell receptor beta chain was sequenced during a study of blood T cells in healthy people across ages. Per the germline V gene, CDR1 is LNHDA and CDR2 is SQIVND (reference sequence). This CDR3 has 14 amino acids. Trimming took 7 bases from V and 1 from J, leaving 11 bases between them. PCR was performed a second time for roughly 7 to 11 cycles using a sample-barcoded 5' primer and a J-beta primer mix. The study obtained at least 2.5 million CDR3-containing paired-end reads from every sample. TCRdb used MiXCR to reprocess the 5' RACE reads, holding one entry per CDR3 protein. Of more than 800,000 distinct CDR3 sequences in the sample, 35% to 55% were seen once.

The rearrangement uses TRBV19 and TRBJ1-5; tentatively, D is TRBD1 (5 bases). This clonotype originated in a woman between 55 and 75 years old in good health. Specimen: blood. The CDR3 coding sequence is TGTGCCAGTAAACGCAGGGAGAGCAATCAGCCCCAGCATTTT. This gives the protein CASKRRESNQPQHF.